This T cell receptor beta chain was sequenced during a study of cytomegalovirus exposure and HLA in healthy donors. General observations from the study: Most TCR sequences were seen very rarely across donors, but some public TCRs occurred in many. TRBV6-2, TRBV6-3 and some other V segments were excluded as indistinguishable. Cytomegalovirus association was listed for about 170 TCR beta chains.

CDR3 size: 13 residues. Germline CDR1 is MNHEY and CDR2 is SVGAGI. Trimming shortened V by 6 bases and J by 2 bases, and 8 bases separated the two germline ends. Of note for this clone: Antigen specificity is unknown.

Primers for the PCR totalled 60 Vbeta and 13 Jbeta. Method: immunoSEQ multiplex PCR; TCRdb's copy keeps in-frame clones and lacks some. The table shows 220,000 or so clones, with more than 60% occurring only once. The receptor's source is a woman aged 25 to 39 in good health and CMV-seronegative. V usage is TRBV6-5 and J usage is TRBJ2-1, with D perhaps TRBD2 (6 bases). Sequencing was done on a sample of PBMCs. The CDR3 region is CASRRGTYNEQFF. In DNA, the CDR3 is TGTGCCAGCAGGCGGGGTACCTACAATGAGCAGTTCTTC.